This record looks at one T cell receptor (beta chain) sequence and its context. The antigen remains undetermined. These data originate in a study of beta chain features in type 1 diabetes. Findings and caveats of the study: VDJ junctions sequenced from type 1 diabetes patients showed fewer insertions and more deletions. PCR might favor shorter templates, equally in patients and controls. Moderately but significantly shorter TCRB CDR3s were found in Type 1 diabetes patients in all four CD4+ subsets.

Expressed TCRB transcripts were sequenced after all isolated RNA was converted to cDNA. Profiled with immunoSEQ multiplex PCR; TCRdb holds only in-frame clones, not every one. The table shows over 200,000 clones, with roughly 11% occurring only once. The CDR3 spans 13 residues. Per germline, CDR1 SNHLY and CDR2 FYNNEI. The V and J ends lost 2 bases and 10 bases respectively, with 12 bases between them. What was sequenced was naive CD4+ T cells from blood. The TCR was taken from a man aged 25-45 years with type 1 diabetes. The V and J genes are TRBV2 and TRBJ1-5; D is perhaps TRBD1 (6 bases). The CDR3 coding sequence is TGTGCCAGCAGTGAACGACAGGTCCAACCCCAGCATTTT. Translation: CASSERQVQPQHF.